This TCR beta chain was identified during a study of blood T cell repertoires in COVID-19. Under the authors' procedure: Amplifying reference gene primers gave estimates of nucleated cell counts. Assay used: immunoSEQ multiplex PCR; TCRdb lists only in-frame clones, some missing. The V and J calls and clone size are taken from that table; D and trimming were inferred from the DNA. This sample has approximately 60,000 clones; about nine tenths occur once, and the top ten carry 3.2%. This clone was counted only a few times. The CDR3 length is 16 residues. CDR1 SGHTA and CDR2 FQGNSA come from the germline V gene. Trimming removed 1 base from V and 6 bases from J, with 13 bases in between.

This TCR was sampled from a middle-aged man with active COVID-19. Sequencing was done on a sample of peripheral blood. This chain joins TRBV7-2 and TRBJ1-6; perhaps TRBD1 as D (5 bases). The CDR3 loop is CASSLVGPGFNSPLHF. The CDR3, as DNA: TGTGCCAGCAGCTTAGTGGGGCCAGGCTTTAATTCACCCCTCCACTTT.